This passage covers 17 T cell receptor beta chains from one sample sequenced in a study of T-cell reconstitution after alpha-beta-depleted transplantation in children. The authors prepared the TCRbeta library with unique molecular identifiers. TCRdb processed the PCR reads anew with MiXCR; each CDR3 protein has one entry. Here the sample spans roughly 220,000 distinct CDR3 sequences, around 13% being singletons. The starting material was PBMCs from the stem cell graft donor, obtained from the stem cell graft. These receptors were obtained from a human donor who donated a stem cell graft to a child with acute lymphoblastic leukemia.

As to this clonotype: A much more abundant neighbour one base away suggests this may be a read error. V usage is TRBV5-1 and J usage is TRBJ2-3, with 11 bases matching TRBD1. This CDR3 contains 14 residues. Germline V gives CDR1 SGHRS, CDR2 YFSETQ. This CDR3 reads CATSRDRGEDTQYF. The CDR3 region has the DNA TGCGCCACCAGCCGGGACAGGGGGGAAGATACGCAGTATTTT.

This clonotype was detected ten times or more. The rearrangement uses TRBV5-1 and TRBJ2-7; D may be TRBD1 (5 bases). Germline CDR1 is SGHRS and CDR2 is YFSETQ. The germline V and J ends were trimmed by 3 bases and 2 bases, with 15 bases remaining between them. The CDR3 contains 15 residues. The DNA of the CDR3 is TGCGCCAGCAGCTCCACACAACAGGATACCTACGAGCAGTACTTC. This gives the protein CASSSTQQDTYEQYF. Together with reference TRBV5-1 and TRBJ2-7, the CDR3 gives the full variable domain: KAGVTQTPRYLIKTRGQQVTLSCSPISGHRSVSWYQQTPGQGLQFLFEYFSETQRNKGNFPGRFSGRQFSNSRSEMNVSTLELGDSALYLCASSSTQQDTYEQYFGPGTRLTVT.

This clonotype has a count of ten or more. The V and J genes are TRBV6-1 and TRBJ2-2; no clear D gene. Germline V CDR1 and CDR2: MNHNS, SASEGT. The V and J ends lost 9 bases and 2 bases respectively, with 16 bases between them. This CDR3 has 15 amino acids. The CDR3 region is CASMTRRPNTGELFF. The CDR3 bases are TGTGCCAGTATGACGCGGAGACCTAACACCGGGGAGCTGTTTTTT.

The CDR3 nucleotides are TGTGCCAGCAGTCTTAGGGGGAGCGAGCAGTACTTC. Amino acid sequence: CASSLRGSEQYF. The chain is built from TRBV12-3 or TRBV12-4 and TRBJ2-7; TRBD1 might be the D (6 bases). The CDR3 runs to 12 residues. Trimming shortened V by 5 bases and J by 6 bases, and 11 bases separated the two germline ends.

The sample holds many counts of this clonotype. The junction departs from germline at one end; a sequencing error may be responsible. V and J are TRBV7-2 and TRBJ2-7, with a tentative D call TRBD1 (6 bases). The germline V gene has CDR1 SGHTA and CDR2 FQGNSA. The CDR3 loop spans 13 amino acids. The CDR3 sequence is CASSPGVSYELYF. As DNA, the CDR3 is TGTGCCAGCAGCCCAGGGGTATCCTACGAGCTGTACTTC.

V usage is TRBV7-2 and J usage is TRBJ2-6; TRBD1 matches at 8 bases. The junction had 7 bases not matched to a gene; V was cut back by 5 bases and J by 4 bases. In germline, CDR1 is SGHTA, CDR2 FQGNSA. There are 16 residues in the CDR3. CDR3 nucleotides: TGTGCCAGCAGCCGTCGACAGGGGTCCGGGGCCAACGTCCTGACTTTC. It translates to CASSRRQGSGANVLTF.

This clonotype was counted a single time. The chain uses TRBV6-5 and TRBJ2-1; 8 bases agree with TRBD2. The V gene end was trimmed by 4 bases and the J gene end by 10 bases; junction bases not matched to a gene: 12. The CDR3 length is 15 residues. Germline V lookup: CDR1 MNHEY, CDR2 SVGAGI. CDR3 loop: CASSSPGRGLVEQFF. As DNA, the CDR3 is TGTGCCAGCAGTTCCCCGGGAAGGGGACTAGTGGAGCAGTTCTTC.

V gene TRBV19 combines with J gene TRBJ2-7; D call uncertain. Trimming left V 5 bases short and J 10 bases short, with 18 bases between. Germline values: CDR1 LNHDA, CDR2 SQIVND (reference sequence). CDR3 length: 13 amino acids. The CDR3 loop is CASSSGLAVEQYF. CDR3 DNA: TGTGCCAGTAGTTCTGGGTTGGCTGTGGAACAGTACTTC.

This clonotype was observed many times. The rearrangement links TRBV10-3 to TRBJ1-1; D uncertain. The germline gives CDR1 ENHRY, CDR2 SYGVKD. V lost 8 bases and J lost 6, with 13 bases in between. The CDR3 runs 12 residues. CDR3: CAIAGDNAEAFF. CDR3 DNA: TGTGCCATCGCTGGGGATAACGCTGAAGCTTTCTTT.

This clonotype appeared many times. The chain recombines TRBV28 with TRBJ2-5, with a weak D call TRBD2 (6 bases). This CDR3 has 13 amino acids. Germline V gives CDR1 MDHEN, CDR2 SYDVKM. Trimming stripped 7 bases from V and 1 base from J, with 10 bases between. CDR3 DNA: TGTGCCAGCATAGGGACTGGCCAAGAGACCCAGTACTTC. Protein: CASIGTGQETQYF.

This clonotype came up many times. The V gene is TRBV5-1, the J gene TRBJ2-7; D gene uncertain. Germline CDR1 SGHRS, CDR2 YFSETQ. V gave up 1 base and J gave up 7 bases, with 15 bases separating them. The CDR3 is 14 residues long. CDR3 residues: CASSLRSGRVEQYF. DNA of the CDR3: TGCGCCAGCAGCTTGCGGTCAGGTCGAGTGGAGCAGTACTTC.

Of note for this clonotype: The junction departs from the called germline gene at one end, perhaps through a read error. The chain recombines TRBV11-2 with TRBJ2-7, with 10 bases that match TRBD1. CDR3 length: 15 amino acids. Germline values: CDR1 SGHAT, CDR2 FQNNGV. CDR3 sequence (DNA): TGTGCCAGCAGCTCCCGGGACAGGGGATTGTACGTGCAGTACTTC. Protein product: CASSSRDRGLYVQYF.

This clonotype has more than one count but fewer than ten. This chain links TRBV20-1 with TRBJ2-3; TRBD1 matches at 10 bases. After removal of 4 bases from V and 3 bases from J, the junction contained 19 bases not matched to a gene. The CDR3 is 19 amino acids. Germline-derived CDR1 and CDR2 are DFQATT and SNEGSKA (reference sequence). The CDR3 DNA follows: TGCAGTGCTATGGGACAGGGGTTTTTGGAGGGCGGGGGGACAGATACGCAGTATTTT. Its protein product is CSAMGQGFLEGGGTDTQYF.

This clonotype was counted at least ten times. J is TRBJ2-3 and V is TRBV12-3 or TRBV12-4, with D hard to call. CDR3 length: 15 residues. Trimming cost V 5 bases and J 4 bases, with 16 bases left between them. The CDR3 DNA is TGTGCCAGCAGTCCCGGGCGCACCGAGGCAGATACGCAGTATTTT. Encoded protein: CASSPGRTEADTQYF.

V usage is TRBV4-3 and J usage is TRBJ2-2; 9 nucleotides match TRBD1. J gave up 6 bases and V 2 bases, and 10 bases lay outside the gene matches. This CDR3 is built from 17 residues. Germline CDR1 reads LGHNA; CDR2 reads YSLEER. The CDR3 here is CASSQLTGGAPAGELFF. Written as DNA, the CDR3 is TGCGCCAGCAGCCAACTCACAGGGGGCGCCCCGGCCGGGGAGCTGTTTTTT.

On this clonotype: This clone may be a read error of a much larger clone one base away. The J gene is TRBJ2-4, the V gene TRBV6-5; D is unresolved. V lost 0 bases, J lost 8 bases, and 14 bases lay in between. Looked up from germline, CDR1 is MNHEY and CDR2 is SVGAGI. This CDR3 spans 15 amino acids. CDR3 DNA sequence: TGTGCCAGCAGTTACTCATACGGGTTTGCGGACATTCAGTACTTC. Residues: CASSYSYGFADIQYF.

Comments on this clonotype: A read error may be the cause here, since a much bigger clone is one base away. This sequence joins TRBV6-5 and TRBJ1-4; D is unclear. This CDR3 spans 14 amino acids. The V gene lost 2 bases and the J gene lost 7 bases, with 11 bases spanning the gap. Germline V gives CDR1 MNHEY, CDR2 SVGAGI. The CDR3 loop is CASSYAAPGEKLFF. DNA for the CDR3: TGTGCCAGCAGTTACGCTGCACCGGGTGAAAAACTGTTTTTT.